This T cell receptor beta chain was profiled in a study of control samples from healthy donors and cancer patients. This clone is a singleton in its sample. Profiling relied on immunoSEQ multiplex PCR, and the TCRdb table lists in-frame clones only, not all of them. The data contain 75,000 or so clones, 89% of them singletons. Sequenced input: PBMCs. The receptor's source is a man in his sixties with colorectal cancer.

The CDR3 reads CASSPRDRTNQPQHF. As DNA, the CDR3 is TGTGCCAGCAGCCCCCGGGACAGAACCAATCAGCCCCAGCATTTT. V gene TRBV7-2 combines with J gene TRBJ1-5; the match to TRBD1 covers 7 bases. CDR3 size: 15 residues. V dropped 5 bases and J dropped 3; count of bases not matched to a gene: 7. CDR1 and CDR2 from the germline V gene are SGHTA and FQGNSA.